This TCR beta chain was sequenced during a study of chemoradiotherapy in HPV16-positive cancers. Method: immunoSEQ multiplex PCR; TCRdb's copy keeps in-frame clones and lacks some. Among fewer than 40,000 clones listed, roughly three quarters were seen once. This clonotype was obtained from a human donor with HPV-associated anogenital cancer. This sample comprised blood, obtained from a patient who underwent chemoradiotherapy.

CDR3 nucleotides: TGCGCCAGCAGCGGGGGATCGGGGGAGACTAATGAAAAACTGTTTTTT. As protein: CASSGGSGETNEKLFF. V gene TRBV5-1 combines with J gene TRBJ1-4, with a possible D match to TRBD1 (5 bases). The CDR3 runs to 16 residues. The V gene lost 4 bases and the J gene lost 2 bases, with 15 bases spanning the gap. Germline values: CDR1 SGHRS, CDR2 YFSETQ.